The present TCR beta chain was sequenced within a study of T-cell reconstitution after alpha-beta-depleted transplantation in children. Germline values: CDR1 LNHNV, CDR2 YYDKDF (reference sequence). The CDR3 runs 13 residues. The ends were cut back, 3 bases at V and 4 bases at J, with 6 bases in the middle. Construction of the TCRbeta library involved unique molecular identifiers. MiXCR, run by TCRdb on the PCR reads, gives a single entry per CDR3 protein. The sample holds around 400,000 distinct CDR3 sequences, roughly 22% seen once. The source was PBMCs from the stem cell graft donor, collected from the stem cell graft. The chain combines TRBV15 with TRBJ1-4, with D uncertain. The source is a human donor who donated a stem cell graft to a child with acute myeloid leukemia. This CDR3 is CATSRGVNEKLFF. The CDR3 region has the DNA TGTGCCACCAGCAGGGGAGTTAATGAAAAACTGTTTTTT.